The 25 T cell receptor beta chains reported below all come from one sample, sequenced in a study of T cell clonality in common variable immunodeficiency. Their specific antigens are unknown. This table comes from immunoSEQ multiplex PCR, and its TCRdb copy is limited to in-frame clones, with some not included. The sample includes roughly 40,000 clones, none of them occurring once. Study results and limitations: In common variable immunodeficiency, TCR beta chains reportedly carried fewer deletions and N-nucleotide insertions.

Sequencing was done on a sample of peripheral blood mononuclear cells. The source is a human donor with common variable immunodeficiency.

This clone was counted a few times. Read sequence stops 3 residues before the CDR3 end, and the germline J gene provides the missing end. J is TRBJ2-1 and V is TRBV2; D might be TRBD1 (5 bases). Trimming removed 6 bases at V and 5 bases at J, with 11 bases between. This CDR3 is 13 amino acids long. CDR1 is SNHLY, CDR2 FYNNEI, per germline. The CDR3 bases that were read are TGTGCCAGCAGCTCTCAACAGGACAATGAG. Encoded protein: CASSSQQDNE. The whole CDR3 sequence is CASSSQQDNEQFF.

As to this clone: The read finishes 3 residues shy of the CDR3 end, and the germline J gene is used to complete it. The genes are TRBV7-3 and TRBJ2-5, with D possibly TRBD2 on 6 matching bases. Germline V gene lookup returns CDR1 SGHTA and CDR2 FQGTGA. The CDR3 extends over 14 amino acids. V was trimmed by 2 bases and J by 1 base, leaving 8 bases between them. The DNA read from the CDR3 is TGTGCCAGCAGCTTAGGGGGGTTCCAAGAGACC. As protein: CASSLGGFQET. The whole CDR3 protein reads CASSLGGFQETQYF.

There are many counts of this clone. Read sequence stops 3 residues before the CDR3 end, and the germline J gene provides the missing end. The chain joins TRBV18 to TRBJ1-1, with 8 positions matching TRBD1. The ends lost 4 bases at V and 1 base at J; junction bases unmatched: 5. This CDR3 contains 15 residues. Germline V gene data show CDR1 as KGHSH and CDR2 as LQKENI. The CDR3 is CASSHSGTGNTEAFF. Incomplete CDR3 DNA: TGTGCCAGCTCACATTCCGGGACAGGGAACACTGAA.

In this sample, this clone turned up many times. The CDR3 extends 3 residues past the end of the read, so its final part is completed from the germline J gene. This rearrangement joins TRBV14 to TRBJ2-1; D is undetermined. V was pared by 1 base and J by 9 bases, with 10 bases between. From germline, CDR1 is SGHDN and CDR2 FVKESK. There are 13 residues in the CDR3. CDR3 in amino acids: CASSQVVRGEQFF. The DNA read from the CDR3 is TGTGCCAGCAGCCAAGTAGTACGTGGTGAG.

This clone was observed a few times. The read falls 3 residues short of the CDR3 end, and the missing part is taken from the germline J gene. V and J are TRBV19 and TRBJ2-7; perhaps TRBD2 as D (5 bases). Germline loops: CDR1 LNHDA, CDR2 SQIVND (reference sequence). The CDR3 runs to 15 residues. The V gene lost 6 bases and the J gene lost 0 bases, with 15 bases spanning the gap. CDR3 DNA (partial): TGTGCCAGTAGCGGAGGATTCTCTAGCTCCTACGAG. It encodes CASSGGFSSSYE. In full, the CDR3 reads CASSGGFSSSYEQYF. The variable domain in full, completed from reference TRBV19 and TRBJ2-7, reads DGGITQSPKYLFRKEGQNVTLSCEQNLNHDAMYWYRQDPGQGLRLIYYSQIVNDFQKGDIAEGYSVSREKKESFPLTVTSAQKNPTAFYLCASSGGFSSSYEQYFGPGTRLTVT.

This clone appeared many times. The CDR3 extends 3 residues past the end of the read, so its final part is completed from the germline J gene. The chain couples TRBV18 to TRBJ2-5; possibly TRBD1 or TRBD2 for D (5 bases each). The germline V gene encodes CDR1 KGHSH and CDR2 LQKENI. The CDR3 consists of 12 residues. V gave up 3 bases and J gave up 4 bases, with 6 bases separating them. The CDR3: CASSPRGETQYF. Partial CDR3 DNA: TGTGCCAGCTCACCGAGGGGAGAGACC.

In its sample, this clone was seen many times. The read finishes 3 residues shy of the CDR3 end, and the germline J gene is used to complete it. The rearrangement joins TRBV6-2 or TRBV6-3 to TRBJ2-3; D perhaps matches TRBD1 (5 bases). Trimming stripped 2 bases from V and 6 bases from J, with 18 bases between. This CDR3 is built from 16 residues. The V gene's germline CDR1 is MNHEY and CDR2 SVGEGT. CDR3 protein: CASSYGARVSADTQYF. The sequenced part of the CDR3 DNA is TGTGCCAGCAGTTACGGGGCCCGAGTGAGTGCGGATACG.

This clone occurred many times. CDR3 protein: CASSKTSGRSTDTQYF. CDR3 bases read: TGTGCCAGCAGTAAAACTAGCGGGAGATCTACAGATACG. The rearrangement joins TRBV28 to TRBJ2-3, with TRBD2 identical over 11 bases. Read sequence stops 3 residues before the CDR3 end, and the germline J gene provides the missing end. V lost 5 bases to trimming and J lost 3 bases; unmatched junction nucleotides: 7. CDR3 size: 16 residues. Germline assignment: CDR1 MDHEN and CDR2 SYDVKM.

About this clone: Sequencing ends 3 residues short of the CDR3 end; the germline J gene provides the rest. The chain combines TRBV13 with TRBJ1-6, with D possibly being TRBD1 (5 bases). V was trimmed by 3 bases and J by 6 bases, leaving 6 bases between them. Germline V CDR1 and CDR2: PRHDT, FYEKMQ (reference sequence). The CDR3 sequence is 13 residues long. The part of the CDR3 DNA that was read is TGTGCCAGCAGCTTGGGGCTTAATTCACCC. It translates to CASSLGLNSP. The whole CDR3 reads CASSLGLNSPLHF.

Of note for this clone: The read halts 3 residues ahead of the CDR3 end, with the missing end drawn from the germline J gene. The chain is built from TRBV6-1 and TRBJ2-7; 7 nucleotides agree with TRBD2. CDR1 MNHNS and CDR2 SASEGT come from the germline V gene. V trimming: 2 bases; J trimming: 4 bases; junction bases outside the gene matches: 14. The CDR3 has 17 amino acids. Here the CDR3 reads CASSEIFIAGEPYEQYF. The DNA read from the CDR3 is TGTGCCAGCAGTGAAATCTTCATCGCGGGAGAGCCGTACGAG.

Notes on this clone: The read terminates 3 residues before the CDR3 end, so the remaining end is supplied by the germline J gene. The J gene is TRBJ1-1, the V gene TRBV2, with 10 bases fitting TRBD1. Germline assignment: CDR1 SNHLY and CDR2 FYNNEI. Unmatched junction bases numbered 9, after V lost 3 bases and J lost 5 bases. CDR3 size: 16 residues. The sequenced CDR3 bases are TGTGCCAGCAGTGACAGTGACAGGGGGCCAGGTACTGAA. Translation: CASSDSDRGPGTE. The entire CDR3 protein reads CASSDSDRGPGTEAFF.

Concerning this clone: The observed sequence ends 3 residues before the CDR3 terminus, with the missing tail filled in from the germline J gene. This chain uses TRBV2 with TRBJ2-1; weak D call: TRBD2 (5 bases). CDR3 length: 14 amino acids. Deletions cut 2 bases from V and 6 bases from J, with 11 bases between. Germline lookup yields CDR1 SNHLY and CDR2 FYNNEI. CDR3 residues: CASSENGLLNEQFF. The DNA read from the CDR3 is TGTGCCAGCAGTGAAAACGGACTTCTCAATGAG.

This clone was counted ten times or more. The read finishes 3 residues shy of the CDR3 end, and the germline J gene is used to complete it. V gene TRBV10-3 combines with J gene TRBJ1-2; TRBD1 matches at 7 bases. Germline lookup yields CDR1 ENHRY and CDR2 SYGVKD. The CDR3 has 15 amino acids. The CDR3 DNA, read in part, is TGTGCCATCAGATCAACCGGGACAGAGGTCCGGGGC. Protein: CAIRSTGTEVRG. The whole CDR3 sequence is CAIRSTGTEVRGYTF.

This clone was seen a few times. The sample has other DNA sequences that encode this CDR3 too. The sequenced CDR3 bases are TGTGCCAGTAGTGGATGGACTAGCGGGAGCACAGATACG. This sequence encodes CASSGWTSGSTDT. The CDR3 in its entirety is CASSGWTSGSTDTQYF. The rearrangement uses TRBV19 and TRBJ2-3; 11 positions agree with TRBD2. Read coverage stops 3 residues before the CDR3 terminus; the germline J gene supplies the remainder. J lost 0 bases, V lost 5 bases, and 4 bases had no gene match. The germline V gene has CDR1 LNHDA and CDR2 SQIVND (reference sequence). This CDR3 comprises 16 residues. Together with reference TRBV19 and TRBJ2-3, the CDR3 gives the full variable domain: DGGITQSPKYLFRKEGQNVTLSCEQNLNHDAMYWYRQDPGQGLRLIYYSQIVNDFQKGDIAEGYSVSREKKESFPLTVTSAQKNPTAFYLCASSGWTSGSTDTQYFGPGTRLTVL.

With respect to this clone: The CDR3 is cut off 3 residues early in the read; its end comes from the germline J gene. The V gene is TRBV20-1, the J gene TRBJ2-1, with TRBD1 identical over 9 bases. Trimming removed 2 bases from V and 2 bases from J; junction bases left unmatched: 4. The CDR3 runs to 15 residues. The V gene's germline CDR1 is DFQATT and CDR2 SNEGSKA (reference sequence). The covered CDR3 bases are TGCAGTGCTAGAAACAGGGGGCCCGCCTACAATGAG. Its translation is CSARNRGPAYNE. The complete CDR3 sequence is CSARNRGPAYNEQFF.

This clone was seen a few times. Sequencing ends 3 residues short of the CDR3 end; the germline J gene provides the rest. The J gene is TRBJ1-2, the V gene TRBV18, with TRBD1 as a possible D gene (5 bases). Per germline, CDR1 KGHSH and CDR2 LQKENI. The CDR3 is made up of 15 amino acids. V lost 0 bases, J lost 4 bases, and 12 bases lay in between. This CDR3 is CASSPPSAGGYGYTF. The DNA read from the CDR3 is TGTGCCAGCTCACCACCTTCAGCGGGGGGCTATGGC.

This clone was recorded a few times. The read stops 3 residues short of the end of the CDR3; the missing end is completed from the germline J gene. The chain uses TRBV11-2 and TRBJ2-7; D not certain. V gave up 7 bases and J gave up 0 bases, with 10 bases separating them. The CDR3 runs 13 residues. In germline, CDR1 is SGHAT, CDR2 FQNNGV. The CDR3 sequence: CASKQESSYEQYF. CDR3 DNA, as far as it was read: TGTGCCAGCAAGCAGGAGAGCTCCTACGAG. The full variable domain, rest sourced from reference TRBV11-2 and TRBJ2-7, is EAGVAQSPRYKIIEKRQSVAFWCNPISGHATLYWYQQILGQGPKLLIQFQNNGVVDDSQLPKDRFSAERLKGVDSTLKIQPAKLEDSAVYLCASKQESSYEQYFGPGTRLTVT.

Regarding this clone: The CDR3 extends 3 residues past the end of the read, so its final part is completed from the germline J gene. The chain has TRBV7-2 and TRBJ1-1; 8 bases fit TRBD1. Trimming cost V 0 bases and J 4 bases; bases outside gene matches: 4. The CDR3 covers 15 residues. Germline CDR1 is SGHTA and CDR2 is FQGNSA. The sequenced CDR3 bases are TGTGCCAGCAGCTTAGCACAGGGGGACGGCACTGAA. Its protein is CASSLAQGDGTE. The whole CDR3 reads CASSLAQGDGTEAFF.

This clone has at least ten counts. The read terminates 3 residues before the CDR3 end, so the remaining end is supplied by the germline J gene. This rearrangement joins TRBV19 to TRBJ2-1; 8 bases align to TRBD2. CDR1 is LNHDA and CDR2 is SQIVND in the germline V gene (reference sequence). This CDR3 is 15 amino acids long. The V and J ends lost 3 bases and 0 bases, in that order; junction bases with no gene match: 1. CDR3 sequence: CASSISGSSYNEQFF. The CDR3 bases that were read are TGTGCCAGTAGTATCAGCGGGAGCTCCTACAATGAG.

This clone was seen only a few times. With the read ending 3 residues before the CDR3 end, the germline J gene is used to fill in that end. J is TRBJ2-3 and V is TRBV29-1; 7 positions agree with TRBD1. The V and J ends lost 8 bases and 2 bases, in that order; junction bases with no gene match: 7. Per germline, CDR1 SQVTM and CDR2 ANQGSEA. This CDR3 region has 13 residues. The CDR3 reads CSSRDSFTDTQYF. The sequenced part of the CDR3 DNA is TGCAGCTCACGGGACAGCTTCACAGATACG.

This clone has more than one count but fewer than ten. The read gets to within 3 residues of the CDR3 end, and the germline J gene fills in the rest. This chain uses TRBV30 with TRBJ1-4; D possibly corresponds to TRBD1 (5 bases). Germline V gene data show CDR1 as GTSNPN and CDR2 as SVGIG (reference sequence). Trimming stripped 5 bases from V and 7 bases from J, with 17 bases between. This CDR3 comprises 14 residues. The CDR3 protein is CAWSTGGFSEKLFF. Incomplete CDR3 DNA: TGTGCCTGGTCAACGGGGGGATTTAGTGAAAAA. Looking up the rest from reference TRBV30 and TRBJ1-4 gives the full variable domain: SQTIHQWPATLVQPVGSPLSLECTVEGTSNPNLYWYRQAAGRGLQLLFYSVGIGQISSEVPQNLSASRPQDRQFILSSKKLLLSDSGFYLCAWSTGGFSEKLFFGSGTQLSVL.

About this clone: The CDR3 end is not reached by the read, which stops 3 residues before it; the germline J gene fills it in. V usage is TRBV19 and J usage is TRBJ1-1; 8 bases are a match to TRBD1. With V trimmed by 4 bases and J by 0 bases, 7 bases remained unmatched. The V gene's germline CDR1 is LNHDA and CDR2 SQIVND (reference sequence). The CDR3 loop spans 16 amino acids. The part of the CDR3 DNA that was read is TGTGCCAGTAGTACCCACAGGACAGGGCTGAACACTGAA. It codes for CASSTHRTGLNTE. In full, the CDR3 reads CASSTHRTGLNTEAFF.

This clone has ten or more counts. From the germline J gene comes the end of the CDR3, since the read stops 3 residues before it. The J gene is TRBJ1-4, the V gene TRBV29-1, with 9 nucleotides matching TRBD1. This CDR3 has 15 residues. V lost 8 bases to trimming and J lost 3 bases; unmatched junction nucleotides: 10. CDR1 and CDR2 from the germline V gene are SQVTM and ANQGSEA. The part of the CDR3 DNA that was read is TGCAGCTACCGGGGCGGGACAGGGTCTAATGAAAAA. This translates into CSYRGGTGSNEK. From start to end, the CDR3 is CSYRGGTGSNEKLFF.

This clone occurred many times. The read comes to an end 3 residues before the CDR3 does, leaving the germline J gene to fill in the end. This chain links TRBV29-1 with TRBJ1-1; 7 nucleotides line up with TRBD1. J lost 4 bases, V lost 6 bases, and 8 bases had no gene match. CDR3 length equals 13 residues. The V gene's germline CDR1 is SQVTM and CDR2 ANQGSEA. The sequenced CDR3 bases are TGCAGCGTACAGGGGAGGAGGGGCACTGAA. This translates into CSVQGRRGTE. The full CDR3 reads CSVQGRRGTEAFF.

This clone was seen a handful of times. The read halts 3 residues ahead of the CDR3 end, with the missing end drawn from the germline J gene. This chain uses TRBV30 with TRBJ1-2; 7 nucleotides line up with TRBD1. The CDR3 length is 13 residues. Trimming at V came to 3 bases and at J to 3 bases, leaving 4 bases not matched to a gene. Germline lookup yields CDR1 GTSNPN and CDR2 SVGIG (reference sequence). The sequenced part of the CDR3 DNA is TGTGCCTGGAGCCTCAGGGGGGACTATGGC. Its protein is CAWSLRGDYG. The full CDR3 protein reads CAWSLRGDYGYTF.